The 15 T cell receptor beta chains presented below share a single source sample, sequenced in a study of T cell repertoires in cytomegalovirus infection. Using its own MiXCR run on the reads, TCRdb lists one record per CDR3 protein. The table lists roughly 34,000 distinct CDR3 sequences, over 50% of them singletons. Their recognized antigens are unknown. The specimen was CD8+ T cells from cultured PBMCs, collected from culture after CMV antigen stimulation. These TCRs come from a human donor in good health (CMV status not recorded). Some clones in this sample may be carry-over from other donors' samples.

The rearrangement links TRBV7-8 to TRBJ2-2, with D hard to call. Germline V lookup: CDR1 SGHVS, CDR2 FQNEAQ. The CDR3 runs 12 residues. The V gene lost 8 bases and the J gene lost 3 bases, with 7 bases spanning the gap. This chain's CDR3 is CASQRYTGELFF. The DNA of the CDR3 is TGTGCCAGCCAGCGCTACACCGGGGAGCTGTTTTTT.

V usage is TRBV4-1 and J usage is TRBJ1-4; 7 bases are shared with TRBD1. J lost 1 base, V lost 5 bases, and 10 bases had no gene match. Per germline, CDR1 MGHRA and CDR2 YSYEKL. This CDR3 spans 17 amino acids. CDR3 nucleotides: TGCGCCAGCAGCAAATCACAGGGGAGGGTAACTAATGAAAAACTGTTTTTT. Its translation is CASSKSQGRVTNEKLFF.

The rearrangement links TRBV7-8 to TRBJ2-6; possibly TRBD2 for D (6 bases). The CDR3 has 17 residues. The V and J ends lost 7 bases and 6 bases respectively, with 22 bases between them. The germline V gene encodes CDR1 SGHVS and CDR2 FQNEAQ. The CDR3 DNA reads TGTGCCAGCATCCCAAGGCGGGAACGGACTGAGGCCAACGTCCTGACTTTC. Protein sequence: CASIPRRERTEANVLTF. The full variable domain, in which reference TRBV7-8 and TRBJ2-6 provide the parts outside the CDR3, is GAGVSQSPRYKVAKRGQDVALRCDPISGHVSLFWYQQALGQGPEFLTYFQNEAQLDKSGLPSDRFFAERPEGSVSTLKIQRTQQEDSAVYLCASIPRRERTEANVLTFGAGSRLTVL.

This clonotype occurred once. V usage is TRBV27 and J usage is TRBJ1-5; D is ambiguous. With 2 bases removed from V and 6 bases from J, the gap between germline ends came to 14 bases. Per the germline V gene, CDR1 is MNHEY and CDR2 is SMNVEV (reference sequence). The CDR3 is 15 amino acids. The CDR3 loop reads CASSLGVAGSQPQHF. Here the CDR3 DNA reads TGTGCCAGCAGTTTAGGGGTTGCCGGTAGTCAGCCCCAGCATTTT.

Only one count was recorded for this clonotype. The chain has TRBV28 and TRBJ1-5; TRBD1 is a possible D gene (5 bases). Germline loops: CDR1 MDHEN, CDR2 SYDVKM. The CDR3 consists of 13 residues. Trimming stripped 8 bases from V and 15 bases from J, with 23 bases between. CDR3 sequence reads: CASLTVANDNRHF. In DNA, the CDR3 is TGTGCCAGCTTGACAGTCGCCAATGACAACAGGCATTTT. The variable domain in full, completed from reference TRBV28 and TRBJ1-5, reads DVKVTQSSRYLVKRTGEKVFLECVQDMDHENMFWYRQDPGLGLRLIYFSYDVKMKEKGDIPEGYSVSREKKERFSLILESASTNQTSMYLCASLTVANDNRHFGDGTRLSIL.

The rearrangement links TRBV5-1 to TRBJ2-5; D call uncertain. Trimming took off 4 bases at V and 5 bases at J, with 18 bases between the two ends. The CDR3 covers 15 residues. Looked up from germline, CDR1 is SGHRS and CDR2 is YFSETQ. The CDR3 region has the DNA TGCGCCAGCAGCCCCAACTTGGGCATAGGGGAGACCCAGTACTTC. This encodes CASSPNLGIGETQYF.

The J gene is TRBJ2-7, the V gene TRBV7-9; TRBD2 agrees at 12 bases. With V trimmed by 4 bases and J by 1 base, 14 bases remained unmatched. The length of the CDR3 is 19 residues. Germline values: CDR1 SEHNR, CDR2 FQNEAQ (reference sequence). CDR3 sequence (DNA): TGTGCCAGCAGCTCCACCGAGGGGACTAGCGGGCTCGCGTCCTACGAGCAGTACTTC. As protein: CASSSTEGTSGLASYEQYF.

The genes are TRBV7-3 and TRBJ2-6; maybe TRBD1 (5 bases). The germline V gene encodes CDR1 SGHTA and CDR2 FQGTGA. The ends were cut back, 5 bases at V and 0 bases at J, with 8 bases in the middle. This CDR3 is built from 15 residues. CDR3 region: CASSPQGSGANVLTF. Here the CDR3 DNA reads TGTGCCAGCAGCCCCCAGGGCTCTGGGGCCAACGTCCTGACTTTC. Full variable domain (rest looked up from reference TRBV7-3 and TRBJ2-6): GAGVSQTPSNKVTEKGKYVELRCDPISGHTALYWYRQSLGQGPEFLIYFQGTGAADDSGLPNDRFFAVRPEGSVSTLKIQRTERGDSAVYLCASSPQGSGANVLTFGAGSRLTVL.

Many counts were recorded for this clonotype. This sequence joins TRBV7-2 and TRBJ2-5; perhaps TRBD2 as D (6 bases). V shed 1 base and J shed 2 bases, with 8 bases lying between them. The CDR3 is made up of 14 amino acids. Germline-derived CDR1 and CDR2 are SGHTA and FQGNSA. CDR3 nucleotide sequence: TGTGCCAGCAGCTTAGATGGGGGGCAAGAGACCCAGTACTTC. This codes for CASSLDGGQETQYF. Using reference TRBV7-2 and TRBJ2-5 for the parts outside the CDR3, the full variable domain is GAGVSQSPSNKVTEKGKDVELRCDPISGHTALYWYRQSLGQGLEFLIYFQGNSAPDKSGLPSDRFSAERTGGSVSTLTIQRTQQEDSAVYLCASSLDGGQETQYFGPGTRLLVL.

This clonotype has a handful of counts. This chain uses TRBV7-6 with TRBJ1-1; D uncertain. The CDR3 is made up of 15 amino acids. V gave up 6 bases and J gave up 0 bases, with 14 bases separating them. CDR1 is SGHVS and CDR2 is FNYEAQ in the germline V gene. CDR3 region: CASRPLGGLNTEAFF. CDR3 in DNA: TGTGCCAGCAGGCCTCTAGGAGGGTTGAACACTGAAGCTTTCTTT. The full variable domain, completed using reference TRBV7-6 and TRBJ1-1, is GAGVSQSPRYKVTKRGQDVALRCDPISGHVSLYWYRQALGQGPEFLTYFNYEAQQDKSGLPNDRFSAERPEGSISTLTIQRTEQRDSAMYRCASRPLGGLNTEAFFGQGTRLTVV.

This chain joins TRBV7-8 and TRBJ2-3; the D gene is possibly TRBD2 (5 bases). The CDR3 is 16 amino acids. Germline V gene lookup returns CDR1 SGHVS and CDR2 FQNEAQ. V lost 1 base and J 1 base, leaving 12 bases between the germline ends. CDR3 in DNA: TGTGCCAGCAGCTTAGTGACTTACGGGGGCACAGATACGCAGTATTTT. This encodes CASSLVTYGGTDTQYF. Complete variable domain (other parts from reference TRBV7-8 and TRBJ2-3): GAGVSQSPRYKVAKRGQDVALRCDPISGHVSLFWYQQALGQGPEFLTYFQNEAQLDKSGLPSDRFFAERPEGSVSTLKIQRTQQEDSAVYLCASSLVTYGGTDTQYFGPGTRLTVL.

In its sample, this clonotype was seen a few times. This chain connects TRBV7-8 to TRBJ1-1; D perhaps matches TRBD1 (6 bases). The CDR3 is made up of 18 amino acids. Between the trimmed V and J ends, which lost 1 base and 0 bases, there was a span of 18 bases. In germline, CDR1 is SGHVS, CDR2 FQNEAQ. As DNA, the CDR3 is TGTGCCAGCAGCTTAGTCTCGACAGGCCTTCGTTTGAACACTGAAGCTTTCTTT. It codes for CASSLVSTGLRLNTEAFF.

J is TRBJ2-7 and V is TRBV10-3; the D is unclear. This CDR3 region has 14 residues. Per the germline V gene, CDR1 is ENHRY and CDR2 is SYGVKD. Trimming took 8 bases from V and 0 from J, leaving 14 bases between them. The CDR3 is CAIGNAESSYEQYF. As DNA, the CDR3 is TGTGCCATCGGTAACGCTGAGAGCTCCTACGAGCAGTACTTC.

This clonotype was seen at least ten times. This sequence joins TRBV12-3 or TRBV12-4 and TRBJ1-3; TRBD1 might be the D (6 bases). This CDR3 comprises 13 residues. V lost 3 bases to trimming and J lost 4 bases, with 7 bases between them. The CDR3 reads CASSFRGGNTIYF. CDR3 sequence (DNA): TGTGCCAGCAGTTTCAGGGGAGGAAACACCATATATTTT.

Ten or more counts support this clonotype. The chain couples TRBV7-2 to TRBJ1-2; the match to TRBD1 covers 9 bases. The CDR3 is 14 amino acids. The V segment lost 2 bases and the J segment 8 bases; nucleotides outside the gene matches: 6. The germline V gene has CDR1 SGHTA and CDR2 FQGNSA. CDR3 in DNA: TGTGCCAGCAGCTTACCTTGGACAGGGGAGGGCTACACCTTC. Translated: CASSLPWTGEGYTF.